This T cell receptor beta chain was sequenced for a study of blood T cell repertoires in COVID-19. This CDR3 has 13 amino acids. The germline V and J ends were trimmed by 5 bases and 4 bases, with 9 bases remaining between them. In germline, CDR1 is MNHEY, CDR2 SVGAGI. Methods used by the authors: The assay estimated nucleated cells by amplifying reference gene primers. Some clones are missing from TCRdb's copy, which holds only in-frame ones; the method was immunoSEQ multiplex PCR. The V and J calls and clone size were taken over from that table, and D and trimming were inferred from the DNA. The profile shows approximately 170,000 clones, 80% to 90% of them singletons.

This TCR was recovered from a woman of 80 years or more with acute or convalescent COVID-19. Input material: peripheral blood. The V and J genes are TRBV6-5 and TRBJ1-5, with a tentative D call TRBD1 (6 bases). The CDR3 DNA follows: TGTGCCAGCAGTCTAACAGGGAATCAGCCCCAGCATTTT. This encodes CASSLTGNQPQHF.